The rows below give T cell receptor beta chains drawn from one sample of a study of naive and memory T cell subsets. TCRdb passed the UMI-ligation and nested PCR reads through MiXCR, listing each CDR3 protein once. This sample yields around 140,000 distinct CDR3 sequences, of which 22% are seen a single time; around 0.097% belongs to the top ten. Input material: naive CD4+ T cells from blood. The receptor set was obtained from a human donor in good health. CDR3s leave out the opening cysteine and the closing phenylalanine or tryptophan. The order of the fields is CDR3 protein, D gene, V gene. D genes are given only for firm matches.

CDR3: ASSIDRSTGELF
D: .
V: TRBV19

CDR3: ATSRVTGVLAKNIQY
D: TRBD1
V: TRBV15

CDR3: ASSLTGGEGEQY
D: TRBD1
V: TRBV11-2

CDR3: ASSLVVSGEQY
D: .
V: TRBV5-1

CDR3: ASSLVASGRFANTGELF
D: TRBD2
V: TRBV7-6

CDR3: ASSYGRDSYNEQF
D: .
V: TRBV6-2/TRBV6-3

CDR3: ASSILPRATGEQY
D: .
V: TRBV19

CDR3: ASSLGPLAGGNEQF
D: TRBD2
V: TRBV7-6

CDR3: ASTFWETQY
D: .
V: TRBV6-6

CDR3: ASSRKQGGSSYNEQF
D: .
V: TRBV11-2

CDR3: SVVENSNQPQH
D: .
V: TRBV29-1

CDR3: ASSYRDIPDTQY
D: .
V: TRBV6-5

CDR3: SADDSNTEAF
D: .
V: TRBV20-1

CDR3: ASSLGDSSYNERF
D: TRBD1
V: TRBV5-1

CDR3: ASRPRGPSQETQY
D: .
V: TRBV12-3/TRBV12-4

CDR3: ASGSGTGGEQF
D: TRBD1
V: TRBV12-5

CDR3: ASSYGLAAGELF
D: TRBD2
V: TRBV7-2

CDR3: ASSYGPLSGANVLT
D: .
V: TRBV6-6

CDR3: SVGSGADSPLH
D: .
V: TRBV29-1

CDR3: ASSFRIIGELF
D: .
V: TRBV11-2

CDR3: ASSYRRNGEQF
D: .
V: TRBV11-2

CDR3: AWSVKGTGSGIQY
D: .
V: TRBV30

CDR3: AISESGASQPQH
D: .
V: TRBV10-3

CDR3: ASTLGGSFDEQY
D: TRBD2
V: TRBV7-9

CDR3: SARESLANKNIQY
D: .
V: TRBV20-1

CDR3: ASSRLSTGELF
D: .
V: TRBV7-2

CDR3: SVEAGGSGYT
D: TRBD1
V: TRBV29-1

CDR3: SVGNRGLPAF
D: TRBD1
V: TRBV29-1

CDR3: ASSSPGQPSYEQY
D: TRBD1
V: TRBV28

CDR3: ASSWGTAQETQY
D: TRBD1
V: TRBV6-5

CDR3: ASSARDRASINYGYT
D: TRBD1
V: TRBV6-1

CDR3: ASSNRGPYEQY
D: TRBD1
V: TRBV6-1

CDR3: ASGGGTGWGQETQY
D: .
V: TRBV5-1

CDR3: SVDLSSTDTQY
D: .
V: TRBV29-1

CDR3: ASSEARKTNTGELF
D: .
V: TRBV6-1

CDR3: SADYGNQETQY
D: .
V: TRBV20-1

CDR3: ATQGTGVEQY
D: TRBD1
V: TRBV6-5

CDR3: ASSFGEFVETQY
D: .
V: TRBV5-1

CDR3: DSQGPGELF
D: .
V: TRBV27

CDR3: ASSSLGDRHEQY
D: .
V: TRBV11-2

CDR3: ASRPTGGWDQPQH
D: .
V: TRBV28

CDR3: ASSFSVTAVRETQY
D: .
V: TRBV7-9

CDR3: ASTTGLAGEQF
D: TRBD2
V: TRBV9

CDR3: AISEGLAGVTDTQY
D: TRBD2
V: TRBV10-3

CDR3: ASSFLFGTNTGELF
D: .
V: TRBV27

CDR3: ASSSNTGELSEQF
D: .
V: TRBV7-3